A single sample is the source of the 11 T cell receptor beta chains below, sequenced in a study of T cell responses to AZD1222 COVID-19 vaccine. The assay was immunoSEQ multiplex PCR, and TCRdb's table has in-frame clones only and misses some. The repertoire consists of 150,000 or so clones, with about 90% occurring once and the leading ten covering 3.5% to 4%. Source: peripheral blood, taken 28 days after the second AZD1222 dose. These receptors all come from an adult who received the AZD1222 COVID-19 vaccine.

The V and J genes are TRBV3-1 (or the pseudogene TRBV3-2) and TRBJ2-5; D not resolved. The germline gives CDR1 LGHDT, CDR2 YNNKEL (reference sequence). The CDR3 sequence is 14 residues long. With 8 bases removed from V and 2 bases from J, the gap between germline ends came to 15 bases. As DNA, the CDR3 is TGTGCCAGCCTCGAAGGTAGTGAACAAGAGACCCAGTACTTC. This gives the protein CASLEGSEQETQYF.

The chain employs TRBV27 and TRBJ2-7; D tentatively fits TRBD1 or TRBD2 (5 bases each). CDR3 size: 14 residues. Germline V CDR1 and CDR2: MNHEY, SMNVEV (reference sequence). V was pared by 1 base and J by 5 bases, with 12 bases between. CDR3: CASSLWGRRDEQYF. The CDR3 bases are TGTGCCAGCAGTTTATGGGGGAGAAGGGACGAGCAGTACTTC.

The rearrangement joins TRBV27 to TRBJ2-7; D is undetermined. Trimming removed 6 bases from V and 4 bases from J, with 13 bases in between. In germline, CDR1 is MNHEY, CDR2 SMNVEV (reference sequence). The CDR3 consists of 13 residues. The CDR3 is CASSPTNIYEQYF. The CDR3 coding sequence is TGTGCCAGCAGCCCAACGAACATATACGAGCAGTACTTC.

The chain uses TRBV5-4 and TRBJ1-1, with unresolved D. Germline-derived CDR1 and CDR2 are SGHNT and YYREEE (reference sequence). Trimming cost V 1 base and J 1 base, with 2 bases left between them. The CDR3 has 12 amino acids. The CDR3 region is CASSLRNTEAFF. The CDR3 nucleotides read TGTGCCAGCAGCTTGAGGAACACTGAAGCTTTCTTT.

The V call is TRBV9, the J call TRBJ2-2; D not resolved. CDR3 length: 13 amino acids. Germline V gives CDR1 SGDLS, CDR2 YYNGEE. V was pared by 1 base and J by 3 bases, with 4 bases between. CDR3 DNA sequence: TGTGCCAGCAGCGTAAGGGACACCGGGGAGCTGTTTTTT. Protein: CASSVRDTGELFF.

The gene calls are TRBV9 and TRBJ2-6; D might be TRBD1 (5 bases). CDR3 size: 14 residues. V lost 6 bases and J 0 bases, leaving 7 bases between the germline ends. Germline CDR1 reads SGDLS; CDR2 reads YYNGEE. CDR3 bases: TGTGCCAGCATGGGGCCCTCTGGGGCCAACGTCCTGACTTTC. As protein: CASMGPSGANVLTF.

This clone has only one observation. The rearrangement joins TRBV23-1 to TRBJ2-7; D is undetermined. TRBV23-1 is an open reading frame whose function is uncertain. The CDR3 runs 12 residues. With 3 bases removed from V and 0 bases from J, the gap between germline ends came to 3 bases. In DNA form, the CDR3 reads TGCGCCAGCAGTCACAGCTCCTACGAGCAGTACTTC. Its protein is CASSHSSYEQYF.

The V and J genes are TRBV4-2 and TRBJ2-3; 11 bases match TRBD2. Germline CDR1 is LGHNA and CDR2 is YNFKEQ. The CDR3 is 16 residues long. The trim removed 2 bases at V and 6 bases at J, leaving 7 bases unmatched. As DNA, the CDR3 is TGTGCCAGCAGCCAACGGCTAGCGGGGGGCGGGGATACGCAGTATTTT. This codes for CASSQRLAGGGDTQYF.

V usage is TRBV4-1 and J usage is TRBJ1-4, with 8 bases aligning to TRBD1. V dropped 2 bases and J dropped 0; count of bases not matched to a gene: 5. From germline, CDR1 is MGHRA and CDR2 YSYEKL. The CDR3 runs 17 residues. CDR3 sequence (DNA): TGCGCCAGCAGCCAACGACAGGGGACTCCAACTAATGAAAAACTGTTTTTT. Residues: CASSQRQGTPTNEKLFF.

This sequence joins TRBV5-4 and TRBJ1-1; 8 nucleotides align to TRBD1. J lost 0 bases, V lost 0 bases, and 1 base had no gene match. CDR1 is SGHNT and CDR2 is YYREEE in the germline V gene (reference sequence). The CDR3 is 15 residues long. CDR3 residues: CASSLGDRLNTEAFF. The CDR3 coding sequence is TGTGCCAGCAGCTTGGGGGACAGGCTGAACACTGAAGCTTTCTTT.

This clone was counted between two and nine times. Here the CDR3 DNA reads TGTGCCAGCAGCCCAACAGGTTACCCTGAAGCTTTCTTT. Protein product: CASSPTGYPEAFF. The genes are TRBV27 and TRBJ1-1, with D maybe TRBD1 (5 bases). Trimming took 6 bases from V and 6 from J, leaving 14 bases between them. The CDR3 consists of 13 residues. CDR1 is MNHEY and CDR2 is SMNVEV in the germline V gene (reference sequence).